This T cell receptor (beta chain) was obtained from a study of T cells in Graves' hyperthyroidism and ophthalmopathy. At the level of the study: Before treatment of any kind, peripheral blood was taken at initial diagnosis.

From germline, CDR1 is LNHDA and CDR2 SQIVND (reference sequence). The CDR3 is 14 amino acids. Trimming shortened V by 4 bases and J by 2 bases, and 9 bases separated the two germline ends. TCR beta CDR3 regions were amplified from RNA. The HTBI primer set served for first-round RT-PCR of the TCR CDR3. TCRdb called the multiplex PCR reads again in MiXCR, with one record for every CDR3 protein. The table records around 600,000 distinct CDR3 sequences, roughly 15% of them present only once. Clinical symptoms, serum thyroxine and TRAb, thyroid ultrasound and orbital computed tomography together formed the diagnostic basis.

The TCR was taken from a woman in her forties or fifties with Graves' ophthalmopathy. V is TRBV19 and J is TRBJ2-1; tentatively, D is TRBD1 or TRBD2 (6 bases each). The sample was blood. The CDR3 protein is CASSTRGPYNEQFF. As DNA, the CDR3 is TGTGCCAGTAGTACCCGGGGGCCCTACAATGAGCAGTTCTTC.